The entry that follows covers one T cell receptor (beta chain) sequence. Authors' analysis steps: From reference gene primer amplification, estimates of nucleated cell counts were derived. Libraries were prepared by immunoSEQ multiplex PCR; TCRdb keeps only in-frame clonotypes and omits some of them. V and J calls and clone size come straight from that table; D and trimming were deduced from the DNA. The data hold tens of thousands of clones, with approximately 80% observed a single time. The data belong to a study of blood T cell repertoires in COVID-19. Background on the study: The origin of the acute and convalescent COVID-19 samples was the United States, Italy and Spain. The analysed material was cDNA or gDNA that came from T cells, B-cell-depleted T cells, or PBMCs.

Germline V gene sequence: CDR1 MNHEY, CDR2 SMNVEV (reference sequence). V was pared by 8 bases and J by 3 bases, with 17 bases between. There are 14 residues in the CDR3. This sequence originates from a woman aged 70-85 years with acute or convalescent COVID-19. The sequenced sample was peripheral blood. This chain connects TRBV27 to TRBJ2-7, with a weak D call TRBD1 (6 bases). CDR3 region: CASGTIRDNYEQYF. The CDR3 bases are TGTGCCAGCGGTACCATCCGGGACAACTACGAGCAGTACTTC.